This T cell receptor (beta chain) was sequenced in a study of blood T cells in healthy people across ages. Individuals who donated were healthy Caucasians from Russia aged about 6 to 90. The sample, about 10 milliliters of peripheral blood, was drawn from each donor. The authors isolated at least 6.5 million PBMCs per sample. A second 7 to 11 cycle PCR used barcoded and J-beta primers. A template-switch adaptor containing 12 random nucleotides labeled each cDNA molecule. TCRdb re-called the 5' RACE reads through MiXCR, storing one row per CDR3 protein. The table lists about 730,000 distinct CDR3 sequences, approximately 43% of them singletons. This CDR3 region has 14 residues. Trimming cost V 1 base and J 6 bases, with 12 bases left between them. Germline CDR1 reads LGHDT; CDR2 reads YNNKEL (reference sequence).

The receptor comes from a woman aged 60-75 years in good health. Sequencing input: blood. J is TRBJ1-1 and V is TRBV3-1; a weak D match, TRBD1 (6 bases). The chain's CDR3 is CASSQVGGYAEAFF. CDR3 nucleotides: TGTGCCAGCAGCCAAGTAGGGGGGTACGCTGAAGCTTTCTTT.